This T cell receptor (beta chain) was sequenced in a study of CD8+CD57+ T cells in acquired aplastic anemia. Looking at the study overall: Sorted CD4+ and CD8+ cells gave a mean 3.2 ug DNA, range roughly 0.2 to 27.4 ug. On average, healthy donors gave approximately 9.9 million reads for CD4+ cells. General observations from the study: Significance was not reached for CD8+ Simpson's diversity between patients and controls. It was found that nearly 30 CD8+ CDR3 sequences were shared between patients and controls.

This clonotype was observed at least ten times. Its specificity is not known. V was pared by 4 bases and J by 3 bases, with 9 bases between. The CDR3 sequence is 13 residues long. CDR3 and TCR beta VDJ profiling relied on a genomic DNA template. One entry per CDR3 protein, called by TCRdb with MiXCR from the reads. The repertoire holds some 180,000 distinct CDR3 sequences, with just over 45% as singletons. J is TRBJ1-2 and V is TRBV12-3 or TRBV12-4; D gene ambiguous. The sequence was collected from a human donor in good health. Sequences were obtained from sorted CD4+, CD8+, or CD8+CD57+ T cells (not recorded which) from PBMCs. CDR3 nucleotide sequence: TGTGCCAGCAGTTCCTCTGGGGACTATGGCTACACCTTC. This sequence encodes CASSSSGDYGYTF.